Sequencing of this T cell receptor beta chain was carried out in a study of OX40 agonist ivuxolimab in advanced cancers. Study-level findings and limits: There was clonal expansion of CD4+ and CD8+ blood T cells by week 6 at 0.1 to 3.0 mg/kg. Several nonresponders also turned out to have low normalized T-cell clonal expansion. Expanded clones belonging to CD8+ T cells outnumbered, on average, those of CD4+.

With regard to this clone: Its antigen is unidentified.

This CDR3 spans 14 amino acids. V dropped 4 bases and J dropped 3 bases, with 12 bases sitting between them. Germline V gives CDR1 MNHEY, CDR2 SVGAGI. TCRdb keeps only in-frame clones here, not all; method: immunoSEQ multiplex PCR. The table includes some 17,000 clones, about 89% detected once. The material sequenced was CD4+ or CD8+ T cells sorted from blood, taken in a trial of the OX40 agonist ivuxolimab. This sequence originates from an adult with an advanced solid tumor such as melanoma, head and neck, liver or kidney cancer. The chain carries TRBV6-5 and TRBJ2-5; perhaps TRBD2 as D (5 bases). The CDR3 coding sequence is TGTGCCAGCAGTTCCCAGGACGGGAAAGAGACCCAGTACTTC. This gives the protein CASSSQDGKETQYF.